Reported below is one TCR beta chain. Its specificity is not known. These data belong to a study of regulatory and conventional T cells in RAG deficiency. The assay was immunoSEQ multiplex PCR, and TCRdb's table has in-frame clones only and misses some. The profile shows 40,000 to 55,000 clones, approximately 90% of them singletons. Genomic DNA came from blood conventional CD4+ T cells gated CD25-low CD127-high. Whole-study results and caveats: Shannon entropy fell and Simpson indices rose in RAG-deficient patients. In Omenn syndrome, Treg and Tconv repertoires overlapped >85%. These Omenn syndrome Treg sorts may hold peripherally activated cells instead.

This sample was shared with a second study, whose subject was regulatory T cells. From that study: Primers: 52 TRBV forward and 13 TRBJ reverse. In patients, unique TRB V-J pairs were restricted and V/J usage skewed, especially in Tregs.

The material sequenced was CD4+ effector T cells sorted from blood. The TCR was taken from a human donor in good health.

The CDR3 sequence: CASSGLAGVAGANVLTF. The CDR3, as DNA: TGTGCCAGTAGCGGACTAGCGGGAGTAGCTGGGGCCAACGTCCTGACTTTC. The rearrangement links TRBV19 to TRBJ2-6; 13 bases are shared with TRBD2. J lost 2 bases, V lost 6 bases, and 4 bases had no gene match. Germline V gives CDR1 LNHDA, CDR2 SQIVND (reference sequence). CDR3 length: 17 amino acids.